One sample yielded the 30 T cell receptor beta chains listed below, sequenced in a study of shared clonotypes between healthy human individuals. Repertoires were generated with immunoSEQ multiplex PCR, while TCRdb's copy carries only in-frame clones and drops some. The sample yields around 1.4 million clones, roughly 98.5% seen once. The sample comprised naive CD4+ T cells sorted from blood. The subset is: CD45RA+ positively selected. Receptors originate from a man aged 30 to 39 in good health.

This chain uses TRBV28 with TRBJ1-2; 9 bases agree with TRBD1. The ends lost 6 bases at V and 6 bases at J; junction bases unmatched: 2. The CDR3 consists of 12 residues. CDR1 is MDHEN, CDR2 SYDVKM, per germline. The CDR3 DNA sequence: TGTGCCAGCAGGGGACAGGGTGATGGCTACACCTTC. Translated: CASRGQGDGYTF.

The chain has TRBV27 and TRBJ2-3, with TRBD1 as a possible D gene (5 bases). V lost 4 bases to trimming and J lost 4 bases, with 15 bases between them. The length of the CDR3 is 15 residues. CDR1 is MNHEY, CDR2 SMNVEV, per germline (reference sequence). CDR3: CASSSDPAGSDTQYF. CDR3 sequence (DNA): TGTGCCAGCAGTTCGGACCCGGCAGGGTCAGATACGCAGTATTTT.

The chain employs TRBV27 and TRBJ2-5; TRBD1 is a possible D gene (7 bases). The CDR3 consists of 16 residues. The germline V gene has CDR1 MNHEY and CDR2 SMNVEV (reference sequence). The V end was cut by 2 bases, the J end by 4 bases, with 17 bases between. The CDR3 protein is CASSLQRQGGLETQYF. The CDR3 DNA follows: TGTGCCAGCAGTTTACAGCGCCAGGGGGGTTTAGAGACCCAGTACTTC.

The rearrangement uses TRBV25-1 and TRBJ2-7; 7 bases fit TRBD1. Germline CDR1 is MGHDK and CDR2 is SYGVNS. J was trimmed by 1 base and V by 5 bases; bases with no gene match: 5. CDR3 length: 14 residues. CDR3 bases: TGTGCCAGCAGTAACAGGGGTACATCCTACGAGCAGTACTTC. It specifies CASSNRGTSYEQYF.

The V and J genes are TRBV6-6 and TRBJ2-1; D perhaps matches TRBD1 (6 bases). Germline values: CDR1 MNHNY, CDR2 SVGAGI (reference sequence). The CDR3 has 14 amino acids. Trimming cost V 2 bases and J 8 bases, with 13 bases left between them. The CDR3 coding sequence is TGTGCCAGCAGTTACCCAGGGGCAGGGGATGAGCAGTTCTTC. Encoded protein: CASSYPGAGDEQFF.

The gene calls are TRBV5-1 and TRBJ2-3, with 10 bases aligning to TRBD2. Losses at the gene ends were 3 bases for V and 2 bases for J; bases not matched to a gene: 6. The V gene's germline CDR1 is SGHRS and CDR2 YFSETQ. The CDR3 is made up of 16 amino acids. CDR3 DNA: TGCGCCAGCAGCTCCGGACTAGCGGAGGCCACAGATACGCAGTATTTT. Its translation is CASSSGLAEATDTQYF.

The genes are TRBV28 and TRBJ1-2; D remains ambiguous. The CDR3 loop spans 12 amino acids. The germline CDR1 and CDR2 sequences are MDHEN and SYDVKM. Between the trimmed V and J ends, which lost 8 bases and 10 bases, there was a span of 17 bases. CDR3 nucleotides: TGTGCCAGCCGGGAGATTGACACGTTCTACACCTTC. Translated, it gives CASREIDTFYTF.

This clone was seen once. This sequence joins TRBV5-6 and TRBJ2-1; 12 bases agree with TRBD2. This CDR3 is built from 16 residues. Per the germline V gene, CDR1 is SGHDT and CDR2 is YYEEEE. V gave up 4 bases and J gave up 3 bases; unmatched junction bases: 5. CDR3 nucleotides: TGTGCCAGCAGCGCCGGGACTAGCGGGTTCTACAATGAGCAGTTCTTC. The encoded protein is CASSAGTSGFYNEQFF.

This chain joins TRBV28 and TRBJ1-5, with 7 bases fitting TRBD1. Germline trimming cut 3 bases from V and 3 bases from J; bases unmatched to any gene: 2. The V gene's germline CDR1 is MDHEN and CDR2 SYDVKM. This CDR3 is built from 14 residues. The CDR3, as DNA: TGTGCCAGCAGTTTGGACAGGACCAATCAGCCCCAGCATTTT. Translated, it gives CASSLDRTNQPQHF.

As concerns this clone: Other DNA sequences from this sample encode an identical CDR3 as well. CDR3: CASSQVGGTDTQYF. In nucleotides, the CDR3 is TGCGCCAGCAGCCAAGTCGGCGGCACAGATACGCAGTATTTT. The chain carries TRBV4-1 and TRBJ2-3; D gene unclear. The V end lost 1 base, the J end lost 1 base, and 6 bases lay between the germline ends. This CDR3 contains 14 residues. CDR1 and CDR2 (germline): MGHRA, YSYEKL.

The rearrangement uses TRBV19 and TRBJ2-7, with TRBD2 matching over 14 bases. V was clipped by 3 bases and J by 0 bases; unmatched bases: 10. Germline V gene data show CDR1 as LNHDA and CDR2 as SQIVND (reference sequence). The CDR3 sequence is 19 residues long. The CDR3 nucleotides are TGTGCCAGTAGTATGGCCGGGACTAGCGGGAGTGCAAACTCCTACGAGCAGTACTTC. Translating it yields CASSMAGTSGSANSYEQYF.

The DNA of the CDR3 is TGTGCCGCGTCGGAGAGGGAGACCCAGTACTTC. Protein product: CAASERETQYF. The chain recombines TRBV6-1 with TRBJ2-5; no clear D. CDR3 size: 11 residues. Trimming pared 11 bases from V and 5 bases from J, leaving 12 bases between. Germline V CDR1 and CDR2: MNHNS, SASEGT.

The CDR3 nucleotides read TGTGCCAGCAGTTACACCAGGGACTCCAGAGAGCAGTTCTTC. This encodes CASSYTRDSREQFF. The rearrangement links TRBV6-5 to TRBJ2-1; D perhaps matches TRBD2 (6 bases). The CDR3 runs 14 residues. The germline V gene has CDR1 MNHEY and CDR2 SVGAGI. V lost 2 bases and J 10 bases, leaving 15 bases between the germline ends.

This clone has only one observation. This sequence joins TRBV7-9 and TRBJ2-5, with 9 nucleotides matching TRBD1. Losses at the gene ends were 1 base for V and 3 bases for J; bases not matched to a gene: 0. There are 14 residues in the CDR3. CDR1 is SEHNR, CDR2 FQNEAQ, per germline (reference sequence). The CDR3 DNA follows: TGTGCCAGCAGCTTAGGGACAGGGGAAGAGACCCAGTACTTC. Translating gives CASSLGTGEETQYF.

This clone was counted a single time. The chain combines TRBV5-6 with TRBJ1-5; D gene uncertain. The germline CDR1 and CDR2 sequences are SGHDT and YYEEEE. V dropped 1 base and J dropped 1 base, with 12 bases sitting between them. The length of the CDR3 is 16 residues. CDR3 residues: CASSLFGYNSNQPQHF. CDR3 sequence (DNA): TGTGCCAGCAGCTTGTTCGGTTACAACAGCAATCAGCCCCAGCATTTT. The variable domain in full, completed from reference TRBV5-6 and TRBJ1-5, reads DAGVTQSPTHLIKTRGQQVTLRCSPKSGHDTVSWYQQALGQGPQFIFQYYEEEERQRGNFPDRFSGHQFPNYSSELNVNALLLGDSALYLCASSLFGYNSNQPQHFGDGTRLSIL.

The rearrangement links TRBV6-1 to TRBJ2-5; the D is unclear. The CDR3 has 13 residues. Germline V CDR1 and CDR2: MNHNS, SASEGT. Trimming cost V 6 bases and J 3 bases, with 11 bases left between them. The CDR3 DNA sequence: TGTGCCAGCAGGGAGACTGGAAAAGAGACCCAGTACTTC. It codes for CASRETGKETQYF.

V usage is TRBV19 and J usage is TRBJ1-5; a weak D match, TRBD1 (5 bases). V was pared by 4 bases and J by 3 bases, with 13 bases between. The germline V gene has CDR1 LNHDA and CDR2 SQIVND (reference sequence). This CDR3 contains 15 residues. The CDR3 nucleotides are TGTGCCAGTAGTAAATTAAGACAGAACAATCAGCCCCAGCATTTT. Translated: CASSKLRQNNQPQHF.

The chain couples TRBV19 to TRBJ2-3; D may be TRBD1 (6 bases). V was pared by 7 bases and J by 1 base, with 15 bases between. Germline lookup yields CDR1 LNHDA and CDR2 SQIVND (reference sequence). This CDR3 contains 15 residues. CDR3: CASTNLGAGTDTQYF. CDR3 nucleotides: TGTGCCAGTACCAATCTGGGGGCGGGCACAGATACGCAGTATTTT.

Comments on this clone: Distinct nucleotide sequences in the sample also encode this CDR3. The chain uses TRBV7-9 and TRBJ1-1; D remains unclear. This CDR3 spans 13 amino acids. Germline V CDR1 and CDR2: SEHNR, FQNEAQ (reference sequence). Trimming removed 5 bases at V and 5 bases at J, with 12 bases between. Here the CDR3 DNA reads TGTGCCAGCAGCCTAGGTCTAGGGACTGAAGCTTTCTTT. It translates to CASSLGLGTEAFF. Full variable domain (missing parts from reference TRBV7-9 and TRBJ1-1): DTGVSQNPRHKITKRGQNVTFRCDPISEHNRLYWYRQTLGQGPEFLTYFQNEAQLEKSRLLSDRFSAERPKGSFSTLEIQRTEQGDSAMYLCASSLGLGTEAFFGQGTRLTVV.

In regard to this clone: Other DNA sequences in the sample encode the same CDR3. The V call is TRBV20-1, the J call TRBJ2-7, with TRBD2 matching 8 bases. This CDR3 has 11 amino acids. Per germline, CDR1 DFQATT and CDR2 SNEGSKA (reference sequence). With 7 bases clipped from V and 4 bases from J, the junction kept 3 bases outside the gene matches. CDR3 amino acids: CSGAGVYEQYF. CDR3 DNA: TGCAGTGGAGCGGGAGTTTACGAGCAGTACTTC.

The CDR3 is CASSLLAGTFVEQFF. CDR3 DNA: TGTGCCAGCAGCTTACTAGCAGGGACATTCGTTGAGCAGTTCTTC. The chain carries TRBV7-8 and TRBJ2-1, with a possible D match to TRBD1 (6 bases). Germline assignment: CDR1 SGHVS and CDR2 FQNEAQ. This CDR3 is 15 amino acids long. Trimming removed 2 bases at V and 9 bases at J, with 17 bases between. The full variable domain, in which reference TRBV7-8 and TRBJ2-1 provide the parts outside the CDR3, is GAGVSQSPRYKVAKRGQDVALRCDPISGHVSLFWYQQALGQGPEFLTYFQNEAQLDKSGLPSDRFFAERPEGSVSTLKIQRTQQEDSAVYLCASSLLAGTFVEQFFGPGTRLTVL.

The chain combines TRBV7-9 with TRBJ2-2; TRBD1 matches at 10 bases. The CDR3 is 16 amino acids. Germline V gene sequence: CDR1 SEHNR, CDR2 FQNEAQ (reference sequence). V dropped 1 base and J dropped 7; count of bases not matched to a gene: 6. CDR3 DNA sequence: TGTGCCAGCAGCTTAGGAGACAGGGGGCGCAGCGGGGAGCTGTTTTTT. Amino acids: CASSLGDRGRSGELFF. Drawing the rest from reference TRBV7-9 and TRBJ2-2, the complete variable domain is DTGVSQNPRHKITKRGQNVTFRCDPISEHNRLYWYRQTLGQGPEFLTYFQNEAQLEKSRLLSDRFSAERPKGSFSTLEIQRTEQGDSAMYLCASSLGDRGRSGELFFGEGSRLTVL.

The chain carries TRBV5-4 and TRBJ2-7; D unresolved. The CDR3 extends over 13 amino acids. Germline V CDR1 and CDR2: SGHNT, YYREEE (reference sequence). Trimming pared 4 bases from V and 7 bases from J, leaving 15 bases between. CDR3 in amino acids: CASSGDPIGEQYF. In DNA, the CDR3 is TGTGCCAGCAGCGGCGACCCAATAGGGGAGCAGTACTTC.

The table lists this clone with a count of one. The genes are TRBV11-3 and TRBJ2-1; D remains unclear. This CDR3 is 13 amino acids long. Trimming pared 0 bases from V and 3 bases from J, leaving 3 bases between. Per germline, CDR1 SGHNT and CDR2 YENEEA. The CDR3 DNA is TGTGCCAGCAGCTTAGAGAGCTACAATGAGCAGTTCTTC. This encodes CASSLESYNEQFF.

The rearrangement links TRBV18 to TRBJ2-3; D gene ambiguous. There are 12 residues in the CDR3. The germline gives CDR1 KGHSH, CDR2 LQKENI. Trimming removed 3 bases at V and 7 bases at J, with 8 bases between. CDR3 in DNA: TGTGCCAGCTCACCCCTGCGGAATACGCAGTATTTT. Protein product: CASSPLRNTQYF.

This clone was picked up one time. This same CDR3 is encoded by further DNA sequences in the sample. The chain joins TRBV5-1 to TRBJ1-1; D is perhaps TRBD1 (6 bases). The V end lost 2 bases, the J end lost 1 base, and 9 bases lay between the germline ends. The length of the CDR3 is 14 residues. CDR1 and CDR2 from the germline V gene are SGHRS and YFSETQ. CDR3 in amino acids: CASSLVRGNTEAFF. The CDR3 DNA reads as TGCGCCAGCAGCTTAGTCAGGGGGAACACTGAAGCTTTCTTT. The whole variable domain, filled in from reference TRBV5-1 and TRBJ1-1, reads KAGVTQTPRYLIKTRGQQVTLSCSPISGHRSVSWYQQTPGQGLQFLFEYFSETQRNKGNFPGRFSGRQFSNSRSEMNVSTLELGDSALYLCASSLVRGNTEAFFGQGTRLTVV.

This chain links TRBV10-2 with TRBJ2-1; tentatively, D is TRBD1 or TRBD2 (5 bases each). Trimming took 6 bases from V and 11 from J, leaving 14 bases between them. The germline gives CDR1 WSHSY, CDR2 SAAADI. The CDR3 spans 12 residues. CDR3 loop: CASSDEPGQQFF. The DNA for the CDR3 is TGCGCCAGCAGCGATGAACCGGGACAGCAGTTCTTC.

This clone was recorded only once. The rearrangement links TRBV7-9 to TRBJ1-1; perhaps TRBD1 as D (5 bases). Germline CDR1 is SEHNR and CDR2 is FQNEAQ (reference sequence). V was cut by 5 bases and J by 5 bases, with 12 bases left in between. CDR3 size: 13 residues. The CDR3 DNA sequence: TGTGCCAGCAGCCCGAGGACACCGACTGAAGCTTTCTTT. The encoded protein is CASSPRTPTEAFF.

The chain has TRBV30 and TRBJ1-4; no clear D gene. This CDR3 contains 15 residues. Trimming left V 2 bases short and J 0 bases short, with 10 bases between. Germline-derived CDR1 and CDR2 are GTSNPN and SVGIG (reference sequence). The CDR3 nucleotides are TGTGCCTGGAGTCTACACAGAGCAACTAATGAAAAACTGTTTTTT. Its protein is CAWSLHRATNEKLFF. The full variable domain, with the rest looked up from reference TRBV30 and TRBJ1-4, is SQTIHQWPATLVQPVGSPLSLECTVEGTSNPNLYWYRQAAGRGLQLLFYSVGIGQISSEVPQNLSASRPQDRQFILSSKKLLLSDSGFYLCAWSLHRATNEKLFFGSGTQLSVL.

This clone was detected only once. The chain recombines TRBV2 with TRBJ2-7; D is uncertain. Germline values: CDR1 SNHLY, CDR2 FYNNEI. V was cut by 7 bases and J by 1 base, with 11 bases left in between. The CDR3 is made up of 13 amino acids. This CDR3 reads CASMISGSYEQYF. As DNA, the CDR3 is TGTGCCAGCATGATCTCTGGGTCCTACGAGCAGTACTTC. Using reference TRBV2 and TRBJ2-7 for the parts outside the CDR3, the full variable domain is EPEVTQTPSHQVTQMGQEVILRCVPISNHLYFYWYRQILGQKVEFLVSFYNNEISEKSEIFDDQFSVERPDGSNFTLKIRSTKLEDSAMYFCASMISGSYEQYFGPGTRLTVT.